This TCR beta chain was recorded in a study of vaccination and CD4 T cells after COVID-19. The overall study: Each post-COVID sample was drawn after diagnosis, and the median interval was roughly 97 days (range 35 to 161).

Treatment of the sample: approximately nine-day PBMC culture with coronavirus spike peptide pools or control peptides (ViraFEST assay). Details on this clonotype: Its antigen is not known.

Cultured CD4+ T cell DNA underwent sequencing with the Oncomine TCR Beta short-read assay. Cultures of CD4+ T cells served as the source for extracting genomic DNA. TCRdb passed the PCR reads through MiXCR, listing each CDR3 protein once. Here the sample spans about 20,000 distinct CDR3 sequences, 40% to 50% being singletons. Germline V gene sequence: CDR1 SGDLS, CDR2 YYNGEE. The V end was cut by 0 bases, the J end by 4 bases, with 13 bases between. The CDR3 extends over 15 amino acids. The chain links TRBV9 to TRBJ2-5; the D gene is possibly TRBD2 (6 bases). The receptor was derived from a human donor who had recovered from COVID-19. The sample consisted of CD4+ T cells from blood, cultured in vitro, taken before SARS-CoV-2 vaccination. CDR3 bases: TGTGCCAGCAGCGTAGGGAGGGGAGTAGGAGAGACCCAGTACTTC. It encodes CASSVGRGVGETQYF.